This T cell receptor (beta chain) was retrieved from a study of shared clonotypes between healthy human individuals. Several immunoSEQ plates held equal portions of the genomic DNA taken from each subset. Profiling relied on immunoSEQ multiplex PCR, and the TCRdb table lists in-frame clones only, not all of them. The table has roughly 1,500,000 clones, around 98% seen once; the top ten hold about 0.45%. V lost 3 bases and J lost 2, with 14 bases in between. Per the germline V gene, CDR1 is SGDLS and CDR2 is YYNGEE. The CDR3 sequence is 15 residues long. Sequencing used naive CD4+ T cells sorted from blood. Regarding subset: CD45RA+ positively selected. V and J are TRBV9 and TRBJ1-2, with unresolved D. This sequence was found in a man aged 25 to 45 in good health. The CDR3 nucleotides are TGTGCCAGCAGCGGACCCGGGTCCCAAAACTATGGCTACACCTTC. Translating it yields CASSGPGSQNYGYTF.